This note documents a single T cell receptor beta chain sequence. Its antigen remains unidentified. The sample is drawn from a study of T cells after yellow fever vaccination. TCRdb called the 5' RACE reads again in MiXCR, with one record for every CDR3 protein. The data contain roughly 340,000 distinct CDR3 sequences, about 4% of them seen just once; the ten biggest clones take up about 24%. V was clipped by 0 bases and J by 5 bases; unmatched bases: 6. CDR1 is DFQATT, CDR2 SNEGSKA, per germline (reference sequence). This CDR3 has 15 residues. Study-wide points: Researchers cautioned that FACS-sorted repertoires could harbor abundant clonotypes contaminating from the bulk population. When the response was secondary, it was weaker but reached its peak faster, day 5 versus 15. Reappearance after the booster was seen for most primary-vaccination clones, at 96% CD4 and around 90% CD8.

The sequence was collected from a man aged 18 to 29 who received the YFV17D yellow fever vaccine. The sample in question was PBMCs, obtained 5 days after the yellow fever booster vaccination. This sequence joins TRBV20-1 and TRBJ2-2, with 7 bases matching TRBD1. In DNA, the CDR3 is TGCAGTGCTAGAGACCGCAGGGGGAATACCGGGGAGCTGTTTTTT. Translation gives CSARDRRGNTGELFF.